The clone carrying this T cell receptor (beta chain) was picked up a small number of times. The antigen is undetermined. The sample belongs to a study of blood T cells in healthy people across ages. Notes on the study in general: Long-lived donors had more naive CD4+ cells and higher diversity than aged donors.

Trimming pared 0 bases from V and 2 bases from J, leaving 10 bases between. This CDR3 region has 15 residues. The germline CDR1 and CDR2 sequences are LGHNA and YSLEER. Next came a second PCR, run for roughly 6 to 11 cycles, which used a sample-barcoded 5' primer along with a J-beta primer mix. The authors tagged each cDNA molecule using a template-switch adaptor with 12 random nucleotides. Via MiXCR, TCRdb re-called the 5' RACE reads, giving one row per CDR3 protein. This sample yields roughly 1,100,000 distinct CDR3 sequences, of which around 25% are seen a single time; less than 0.85% belongs to the top ten. Another study also made use of these data, one on T cells of mothers and their children. That paper states: Per child, 2.5 million to 3 million TCR beta CDR3 reads were obtained, against over 8.5 million per mother.

The chain combines TRBV4-3 with TRBJ1-1; D is unclear. This sequence originates from a girl aged 2-10 years in good health. The specimen was blood. DNA of the CDR3: TGCGCCAGCAGCCAAGATTCGGCAGCCAACACTGAAGCTTTCTTT. Residues: CASSQDSAANTEAFF.